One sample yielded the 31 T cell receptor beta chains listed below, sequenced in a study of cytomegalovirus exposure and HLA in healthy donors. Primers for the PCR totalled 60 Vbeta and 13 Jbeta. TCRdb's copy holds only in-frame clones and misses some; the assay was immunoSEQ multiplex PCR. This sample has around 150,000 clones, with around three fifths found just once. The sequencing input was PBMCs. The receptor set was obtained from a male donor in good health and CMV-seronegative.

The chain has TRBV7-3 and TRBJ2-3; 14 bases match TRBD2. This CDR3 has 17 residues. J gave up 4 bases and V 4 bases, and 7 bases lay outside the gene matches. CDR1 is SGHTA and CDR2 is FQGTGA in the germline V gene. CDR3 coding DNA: TGTGCCAGCAGCTCCATGACTAGCGGGGGGGCCTCAGATACGCAGTATTTT. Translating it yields CASSSMTSGGASDTQYF.

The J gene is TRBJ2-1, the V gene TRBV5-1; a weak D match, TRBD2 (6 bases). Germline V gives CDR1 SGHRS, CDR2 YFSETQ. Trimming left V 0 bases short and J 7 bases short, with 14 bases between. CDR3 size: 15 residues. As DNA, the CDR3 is TGCGCCAGCAGCTTGGCGACGACACGGGAGAATGAGCAGTTCTTC. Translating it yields CASSLATTRENEQFF.

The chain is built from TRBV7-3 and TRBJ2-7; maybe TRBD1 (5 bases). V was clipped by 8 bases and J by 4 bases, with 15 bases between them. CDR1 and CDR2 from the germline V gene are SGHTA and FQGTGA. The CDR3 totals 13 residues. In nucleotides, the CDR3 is TGTGCCAGCGAGCAGGGTACATGTTACGAGCAGTACTTC. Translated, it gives CASEQGTCYEQYF. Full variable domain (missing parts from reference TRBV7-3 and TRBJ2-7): GAGVSQTPSNKVTEKGKYVELRCDPISGHTALYWYRQSLGQGPEFLIYFQGTGAADDSGLPNDRFFAVRPEGSVSTLKIQRTERGDSAVYLCASEQGTCYEQYFGPGTRLTVT.

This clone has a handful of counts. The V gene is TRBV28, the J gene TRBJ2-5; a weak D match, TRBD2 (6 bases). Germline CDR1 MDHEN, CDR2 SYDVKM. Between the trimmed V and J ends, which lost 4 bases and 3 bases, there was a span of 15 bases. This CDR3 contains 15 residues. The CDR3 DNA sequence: TGTGCCAGCAGTTACGGGGGAAGGCTCGAAGAGACCCAGTACTTC. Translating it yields CASSYGGRLEETQYF. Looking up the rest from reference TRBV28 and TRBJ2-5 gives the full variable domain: DVKVTQSSRYLVKRTGEKVFLECVQDMDHENMFWYRQDPGLGLRLIYFSYDVKMKEKGDIPEGYSVSREKKERFSLILESASTNQTSMYLCASSYGGRLEETQYFGPGTRLLVL.

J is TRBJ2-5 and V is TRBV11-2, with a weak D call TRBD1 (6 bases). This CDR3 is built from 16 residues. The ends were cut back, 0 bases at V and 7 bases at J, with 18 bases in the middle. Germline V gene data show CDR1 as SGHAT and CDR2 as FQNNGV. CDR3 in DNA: TGTGCCAGCAGCTTAGAAACAGGGTATTTCTCTTCGACCCAGTACTTC. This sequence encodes CASSLETGYFSSTQYF.

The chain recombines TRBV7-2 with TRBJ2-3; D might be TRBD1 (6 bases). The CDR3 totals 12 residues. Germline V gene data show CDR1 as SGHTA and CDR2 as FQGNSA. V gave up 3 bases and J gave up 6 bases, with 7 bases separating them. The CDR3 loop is CASSFQGDTQYF. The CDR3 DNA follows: TGTGCCAGCAGCTTTCAGGGGGATACGCAGTATTTT.

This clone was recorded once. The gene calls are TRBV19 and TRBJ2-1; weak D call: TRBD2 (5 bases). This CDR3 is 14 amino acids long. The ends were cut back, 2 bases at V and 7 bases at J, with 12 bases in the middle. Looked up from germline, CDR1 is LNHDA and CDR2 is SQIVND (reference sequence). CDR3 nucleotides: TGTGCCAGTAGTATAATCACAAAGCGGAATGAGCAGTTCTTC. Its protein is CASSIITKRNEQFF.

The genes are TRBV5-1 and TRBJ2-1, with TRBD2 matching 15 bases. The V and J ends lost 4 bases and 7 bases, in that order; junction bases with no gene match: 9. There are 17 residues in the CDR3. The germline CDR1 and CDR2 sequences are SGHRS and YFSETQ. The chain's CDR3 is CASSQSWTSGGGNEQFF. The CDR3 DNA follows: TGCGCCAGCAGCCAGAGCTGGACTAGCGGGGGGGGGAATGAGCAGTTCTTC.

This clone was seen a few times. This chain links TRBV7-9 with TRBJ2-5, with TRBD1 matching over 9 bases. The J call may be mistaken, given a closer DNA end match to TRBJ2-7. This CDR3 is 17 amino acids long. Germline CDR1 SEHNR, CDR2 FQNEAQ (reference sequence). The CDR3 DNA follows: TGTGCCAGCAGCTTTCTGTGGGGGGGACAGGGAGCCCACGAGCAGTACTTC. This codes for CASSFLWGGQGAHEQYF.

The CDR3 loop is CASSPGTAREQYF. DNA of the CDR3: TGTGCCAGCAGCCCCGGGACAGCACGGGAGCAGTACTTC. This sequence joins TRBV7-2 and TRBJ2-7; 7 positions match TRBD1. The V and J ends lost 5 bases and 7 bases, in that order; junction bases with no gene match: 8. This CDR3 has 13 amino acids. The germline V gene encodes CDR1 SGHTA and CDR2 FQGNSA.

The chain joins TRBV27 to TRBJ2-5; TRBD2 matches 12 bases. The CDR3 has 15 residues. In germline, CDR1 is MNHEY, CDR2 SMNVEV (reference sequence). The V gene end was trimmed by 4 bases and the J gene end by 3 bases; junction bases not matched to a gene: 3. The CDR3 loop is CASSSLAGGEETQYF. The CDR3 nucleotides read TGTGCCAGCAGTTCCCTAGCGGGGGGGGAAGAGACCCAGTACTTC.

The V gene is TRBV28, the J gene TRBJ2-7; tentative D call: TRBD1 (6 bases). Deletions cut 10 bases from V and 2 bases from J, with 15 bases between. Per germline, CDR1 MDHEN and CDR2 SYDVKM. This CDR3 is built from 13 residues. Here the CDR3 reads CAILSTGTYEQYF. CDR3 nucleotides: TGTGCCATCCTCTCGACAGGCACCTACGAGCAGTACTTC.

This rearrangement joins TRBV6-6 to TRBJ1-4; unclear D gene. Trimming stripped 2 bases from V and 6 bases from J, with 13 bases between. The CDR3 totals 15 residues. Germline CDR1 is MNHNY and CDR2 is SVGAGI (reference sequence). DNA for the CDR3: TGTGCCAGCAGTTACGGTTGGGGAGTAGATGAAAAACTGTTTTTT. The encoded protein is CASSYGWGVDEKLFF.

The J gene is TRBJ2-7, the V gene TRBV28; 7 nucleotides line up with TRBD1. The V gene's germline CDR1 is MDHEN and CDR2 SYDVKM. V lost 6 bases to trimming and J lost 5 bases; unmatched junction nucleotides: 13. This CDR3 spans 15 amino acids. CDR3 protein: CASRPTGLETHEQYF. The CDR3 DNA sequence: TGTGCCAGCAGGCCGACAGGGTTGGAGACTCACGAGCAGTACTTC.

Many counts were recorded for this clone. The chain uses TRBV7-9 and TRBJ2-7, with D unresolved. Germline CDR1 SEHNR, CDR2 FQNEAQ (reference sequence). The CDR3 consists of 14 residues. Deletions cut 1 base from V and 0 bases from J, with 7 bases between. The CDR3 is CASSLGASSYEQYF. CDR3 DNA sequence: TGTGCCAGCAGCTTAGGGGCCAGCTCCTACGAGCAGTACTTC.

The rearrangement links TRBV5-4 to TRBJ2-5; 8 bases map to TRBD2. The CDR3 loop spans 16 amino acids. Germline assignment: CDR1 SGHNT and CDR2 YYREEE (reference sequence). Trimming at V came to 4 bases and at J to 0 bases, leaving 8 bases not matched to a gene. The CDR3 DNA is TGTGCCAGCAGCCCGTCACTAGCGGAAAACCAAGAGACCCAGTACTTC. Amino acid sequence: CASSPSLAENQETQYF.

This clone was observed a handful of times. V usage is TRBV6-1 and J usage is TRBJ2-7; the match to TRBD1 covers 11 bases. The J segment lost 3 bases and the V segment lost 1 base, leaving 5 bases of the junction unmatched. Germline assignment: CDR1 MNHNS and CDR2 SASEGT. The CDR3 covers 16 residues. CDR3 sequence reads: CASSEDGGTGGYEQYF. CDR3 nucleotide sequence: TGTGCCAGCAGTGAAGACGGGGGGACAGGGGGCTACGAGCAGTACTTC.

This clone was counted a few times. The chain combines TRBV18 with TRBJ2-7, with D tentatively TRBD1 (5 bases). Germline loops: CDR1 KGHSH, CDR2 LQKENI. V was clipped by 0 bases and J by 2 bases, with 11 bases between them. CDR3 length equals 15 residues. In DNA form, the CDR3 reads TGTGCCAGCTCACCACCCGCCAGGGCGACCTACGAGCAGTACTTC. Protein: CASSPPARATYEQYF.

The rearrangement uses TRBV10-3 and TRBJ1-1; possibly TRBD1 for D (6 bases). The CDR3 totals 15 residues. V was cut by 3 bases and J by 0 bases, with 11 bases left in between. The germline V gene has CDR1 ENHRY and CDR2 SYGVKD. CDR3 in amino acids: CAISDPRGLNTEAFF. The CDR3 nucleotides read TGTGCCATCAGTGACCCCAGGGGCCTGAACACTGAAGCTTTCTTT.

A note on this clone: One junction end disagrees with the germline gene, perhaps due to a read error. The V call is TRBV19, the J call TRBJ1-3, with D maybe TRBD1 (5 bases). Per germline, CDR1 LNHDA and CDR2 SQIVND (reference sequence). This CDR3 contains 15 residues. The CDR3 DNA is TGTCCCAGTAGGGACTCCTGGCTCTCTGGAAACACCATATATTTT. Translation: CPSRDSWLSGNTIYF.

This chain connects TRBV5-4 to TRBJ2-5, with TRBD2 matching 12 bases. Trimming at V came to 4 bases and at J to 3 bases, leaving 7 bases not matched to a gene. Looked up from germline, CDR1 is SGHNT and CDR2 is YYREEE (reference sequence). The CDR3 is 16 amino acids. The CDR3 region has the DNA TGTGCCAGCAGCCTAGGACTAGCGGGGTCGAAAGAGACCCAGTACTTC. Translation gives CASSLGLAGSKETQYF.

Written as DNA, the CDR3 is TGTGCCAGCAGTTCCCTCCCTAGCATGGATGAGCAGTTCTTC. As protein: CASSSLPSMDEQFF. The chain joins TRBV2 to TRBJ2-1; D is perhaps TRBD2 (5 bases). The CDR3 covers 14 residues. Germline-derived CDR1 and CDR2 are SNHLY and FYNNEI. V lost 5 bases, J lost 8 bases, and 16 bases lay in between.

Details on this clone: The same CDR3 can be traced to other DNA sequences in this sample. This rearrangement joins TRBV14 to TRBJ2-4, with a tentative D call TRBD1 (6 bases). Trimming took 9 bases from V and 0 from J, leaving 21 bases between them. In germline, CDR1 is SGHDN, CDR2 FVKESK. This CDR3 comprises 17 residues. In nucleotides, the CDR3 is TGTGCCAGAAAACGAACGGGACACAACTTAGCCAAAAACATTCAGTACTTC. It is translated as CARKRTGHNLAKNIQYF.

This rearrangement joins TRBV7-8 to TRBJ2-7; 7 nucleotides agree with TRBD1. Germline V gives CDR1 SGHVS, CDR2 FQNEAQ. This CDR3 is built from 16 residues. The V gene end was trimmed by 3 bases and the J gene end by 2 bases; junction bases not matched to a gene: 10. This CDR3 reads CASSLTGLLPTYEQYF. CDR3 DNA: TGTGCCAGCAGCTTGACAGGGCTTCTACCGACCTACGAGCAGTACTTC.

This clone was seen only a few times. Here the CDR3 reads CASSWTGANQPQHF. As DNA, the CDR3 is TGTGCCAGTAGTTGGACAGGGGCCAATCAGCCCCAGCATTTT. V and J are TRBV19 and TRBJ1-5; 9 bases align to TRBD1. Germline-derived CDR1 and CDR2 are LNHDA and SQIVND (reference sequence). The V gene end was trimmed by 5 bases and the J gene end by 3 bases; junction bases not matched to a gene: 2. CDR3 length: 14 amino acids. Looking up the rest from reference TRBV19 and TRBJ1-5 gives the full variable domain: DGGITQSPKYLFRKEGQNVTLSCEQNLNHDAMYWYRQDPGQGLRLIYYSQIVNDFQKGDIAEGYSVSREKKESFPLTVTSAQKNPTAFYLCASSWTGANQPQHFGDGTRLSIL.

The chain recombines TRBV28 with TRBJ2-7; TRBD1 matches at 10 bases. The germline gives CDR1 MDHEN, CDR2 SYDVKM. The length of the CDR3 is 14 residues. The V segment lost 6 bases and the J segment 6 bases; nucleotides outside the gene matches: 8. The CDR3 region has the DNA TGTGCCAGCAGGGGACAGGGGTTTGTCAGCGAGCAGTACTTC. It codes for CASRGQGFVSEQYF.

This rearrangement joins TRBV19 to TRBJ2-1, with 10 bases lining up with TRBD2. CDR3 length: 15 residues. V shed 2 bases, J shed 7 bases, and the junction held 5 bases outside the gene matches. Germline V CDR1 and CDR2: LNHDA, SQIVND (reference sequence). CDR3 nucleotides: TGTGCCAGTAGTATATCCGGGACTAGCGTTAATGAGCAGTTCTTC. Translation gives CASSISGTSVNEQFF.

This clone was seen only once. As DNA, the CDR3 is TGTGCCAGCAGTGCTTACCGGGACCTAGGGGGCAATTCACCCCTCCACTTT. The encoded protein is CASSAYRDLGGNSPLHF. V is TRBV6-1 and J is TRBJ1-6, with 7 nucleotides matching TRBD1. This CDR3 is built from 17 residues. V shed 4 bases, J shed 7 bases, and the junction held 13 bases outside the gene matches. The germline V gene has CDR1 MNHNS and CDR2 SASEGT.

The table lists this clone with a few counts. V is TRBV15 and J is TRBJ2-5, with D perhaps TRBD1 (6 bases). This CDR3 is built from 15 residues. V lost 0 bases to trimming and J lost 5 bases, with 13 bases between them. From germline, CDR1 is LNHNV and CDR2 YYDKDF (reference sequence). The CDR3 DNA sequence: TGTGCCACCAGCAGAGATACAGGGTATAGCGAGACCCAGTACTTC. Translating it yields CATSRDTGYSETQYF.

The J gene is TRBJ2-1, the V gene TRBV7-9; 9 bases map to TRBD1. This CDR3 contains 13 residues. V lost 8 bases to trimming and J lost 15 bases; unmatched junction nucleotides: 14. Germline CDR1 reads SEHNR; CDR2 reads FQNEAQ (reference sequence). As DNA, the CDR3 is TGTGCCAGCCGGGACAGGGAATATGGACCTTGGTTCTTC. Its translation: CASRDREYGPWFF.

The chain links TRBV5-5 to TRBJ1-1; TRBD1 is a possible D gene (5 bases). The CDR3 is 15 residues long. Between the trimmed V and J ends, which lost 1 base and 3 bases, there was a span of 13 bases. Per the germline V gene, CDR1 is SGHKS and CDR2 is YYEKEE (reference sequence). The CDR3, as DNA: TGTGCCAGCAGCTTGAGTGGCAGGGCACACACTGAAGCTTTCTTT. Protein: CASSLSGRAHTEAFF. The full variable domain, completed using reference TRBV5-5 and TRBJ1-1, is DAGVTQSPTHLIKTRGQQVTLRCSPISGHKSVSWYQQVLGQGPQFIFQYYEKEERGRGNFPDRFSARQFPNYSSELNVNALLLGDSALYLCASSLSGRAHTEAFFGQGTRLTVV.